This TCR beta chain was observed in a study of shared clonotypes between healthy human individuals. Study-level findings and limits: Among the subsets, naive ones generally showed larger estimated richness than memory ones.

Worth noting for this clone: What it binds is unknown.

Original processing notes: ImmunoSEQ gave junction-only sequences without quality scores, so filtering differed. The method was immunoSEQ multiplex PCR; TCRdb's version includes in-frame clones alone and lacks a portion of them. V and J calls and clone size follow that table, whereas D and trimming were derived from the DNA. The sample holds roughly 2.6 million clones, over 85% seen once. Losses at the gene ends were 4 bases for V and 5 bases for J; bases not matched to a gene: 11. CDR3 length: 19 residues. From germline, CDR1 is MDHEN and CDR2 SYDVKM. The source material was naive CD4+ T cells sorted from blood. Subset described: CD45RA+ positively selected. The source of this sequence is a man between 18 and 29 years old in good health. The chain is built from TRBV28 and TRBJ2-2; TRBD2 agrees at 15 bases. The CDR3 nucleotides are TGTGCCAGCAGTTCAGCAGGTTTAGGGACTAGCGGGGGGACCGGGGAGCTGTTTTTT. This translates into CASSSAGLGTSGGTGELFF.